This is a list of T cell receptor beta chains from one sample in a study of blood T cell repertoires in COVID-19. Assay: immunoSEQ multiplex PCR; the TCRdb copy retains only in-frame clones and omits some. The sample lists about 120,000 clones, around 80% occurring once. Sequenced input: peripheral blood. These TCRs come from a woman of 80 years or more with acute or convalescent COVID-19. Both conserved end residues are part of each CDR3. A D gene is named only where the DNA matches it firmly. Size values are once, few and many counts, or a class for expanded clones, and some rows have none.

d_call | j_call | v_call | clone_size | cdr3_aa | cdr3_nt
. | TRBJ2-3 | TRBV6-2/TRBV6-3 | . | CASSLLGSEADTQYF | TGTGCCAGCAGTTTACTAGGATCCGAGGCAGATACGCAGTATTTT
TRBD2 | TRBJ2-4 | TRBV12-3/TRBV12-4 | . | CASRRDYGQSQYF | TGTGCCAGCAGACGGGACTATGGGCAAAGTCAGTACTTC
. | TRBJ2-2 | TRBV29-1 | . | CSVGETVSSTGELFF | TGCAGCGTTGGTGAGACAGTCAGCTCCACCGGGGAGCTGTTTTTT
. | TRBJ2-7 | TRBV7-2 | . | CASSLDRPYEQYF | TGTGCCAGCAGCTTAGACAGACCCTACGAGCAGTACTTC
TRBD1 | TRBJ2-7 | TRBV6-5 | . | CASSYARGRTEQYF | TGTGCCAGCAGTTACGCGAGGGGGCGCACCGAGCAGTACTTC
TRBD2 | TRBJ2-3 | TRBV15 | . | CATSRSGLFTDTQYF | TGTGCCACCAGCAGATCGGGACTATTCACAGATACGCAGTATTTT
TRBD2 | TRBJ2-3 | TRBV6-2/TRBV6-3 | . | CASSTRTSGFTDTQYF | TGTGCCAGCAGTACCCGGACTAGCGGTTTCACAGATACGCAGTATTTT
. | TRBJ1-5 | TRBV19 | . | CASIPGSGNQPQHF | TGTGCCAGTATCCCCGGTAGTGGCAATCAGCCCCAGCATTTT
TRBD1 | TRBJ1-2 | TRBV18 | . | CASSLRTGDGYTF | TGTGCCAGCTCACTTCGGACAGGTGATGGCTACACCTTC
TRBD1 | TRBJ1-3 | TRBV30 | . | CAWVPRDRGSGNTIYF | TGTGCCTGGGTGCCCCGGGACAGGGGATCAGGAAACACCATATATTTT
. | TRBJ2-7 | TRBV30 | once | CACQKTSSLGEQYF | TGTGCCTGCCAGAAAACTAGCAGCTTAGGAGAGCAGTACTTC
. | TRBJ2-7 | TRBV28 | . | CASSPLGYEQYF | TGTGCCAGCAGCCCACTTGGCTACGAGCAGTACTTC
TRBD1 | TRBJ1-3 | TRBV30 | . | CAWSVLRGSGNTIYF | TGTGCCTGGAGTGTCCTCAGGGGGTCTGGAAACACCATATATTTT
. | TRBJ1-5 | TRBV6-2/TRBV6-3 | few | CASSRGQYSNQPQHF | TGTGCCAGCAGCCGGGGACAATATAGCAATCAGCCCCAGCATTTT
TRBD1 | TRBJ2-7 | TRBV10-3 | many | CAISHADRVLYEQYF | TGTGCCATCAGCCATGCCGACAGGGTCCTCTACGAGCAGTACTTC
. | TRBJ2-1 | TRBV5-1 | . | CASSLGSGYNEQFF | TGCGCCAGCAGCTTGGGTAGCGGCTACAATGAGCAGTTCTTC